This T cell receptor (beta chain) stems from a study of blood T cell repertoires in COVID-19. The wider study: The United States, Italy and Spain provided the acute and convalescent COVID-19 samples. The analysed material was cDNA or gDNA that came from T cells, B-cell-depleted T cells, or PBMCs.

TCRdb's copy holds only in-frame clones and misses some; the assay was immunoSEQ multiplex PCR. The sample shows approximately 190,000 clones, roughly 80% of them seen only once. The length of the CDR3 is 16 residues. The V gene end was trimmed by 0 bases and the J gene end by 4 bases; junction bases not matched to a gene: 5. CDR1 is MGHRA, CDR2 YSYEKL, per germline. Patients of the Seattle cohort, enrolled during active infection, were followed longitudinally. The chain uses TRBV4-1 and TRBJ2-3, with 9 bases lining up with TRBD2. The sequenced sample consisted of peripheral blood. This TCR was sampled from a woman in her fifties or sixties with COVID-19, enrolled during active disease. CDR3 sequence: CASSQDSAGGADTQYF. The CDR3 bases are TGCGCCAGCAGCCAAGATTCGGCGGGGGGGGCAGATACGCAGTATTTT.